The 12 T cell receptor beta chains presented below share a single source sample, sequenced in a study of blood T cell repertoires in COVID-19. Sequencing was performed with immunoSEQ multiplex PCR; in TCRdb, only in-frame clones are kept and a portion is missing. The sample includes about 270,000 clones, 88% seen only once; the top ten take 3%. Specimen: PBMCs or T cells enriched from blood (not recorded which). The receptors stem from a woman between 45 and 60 years old who had recovered from COVID-19.

The chain uses TRBV28 and TRBJ1-4; a weak D match, TRBD1 (5 bases). Trimming shortened V by 3 bases and J by 8 bases, and 13 bases separated the two germline ends. The CDR3 covers 14 residues. The germline gives CDR1 MDHEN, CDR2 SYDVKM. CDR3 in amino acids: CASSLDTIWEKLFF. The CDR3 DNA follows: TGTGCCAGCAGTTTGGACACCATCTGGGAAAAACTGTTTTTT.

The gene calls are TRBV6-5 and TRBJ1-2, with D unclear. The CDR3 covers 13 residues. V was cut by 7 bases and J by 2 bases, with 11 bases left in between. In germline, CDR1 is MNHEY, CDR2 SVGAGI. CDR3 nucleotides: TGTGCCAGCACCGTACTCCCGAACTATGGCTACACCTTC. This codes for CASTVLPNYGYTF.

A single count supports this clone. The chain links TRBV7-9 to TRBJ2-2; 11 bases map to TRBD2. This CDR3 contains 15 residues. CDR1 is SEHNR and CDR2 is FQNEAQ in the germline V gene (reference sequence). After removal of 7 bases from V and 4 bases from J, the junction contained 5 bases not matched to a gene. CDR3 residues: CASITSGSSTGELFF. The CDR3 nucleotides are TGTGCCAGCATCACTAGCGGGAGTTCCACCGGGGAGCTGTTTTTT.

The V and J genes are TRBV11-1 and TRBJ2-7; TRBD2 aligns across 7 bases. CDR3 length: 15 amino acids. After removal of 7 bases from V and 5 bases from J, the junction contained 14 bases not matched to a gene. The germline gives CDR1 SGHAT, CDR2 FQDESV (reference sequence). The CDR3 spells CASIKRAGVENEQYF. The CDR3 DNA reads TGTGCCAGCATCAAACGGGCGGGAGTGGAGAACGAGCAGTACTTC.

On this clone: In the same sample, other DNA sequences code for this CDR3. The chain couples TRBV30 to TRBJ1-2, with D possibly being TRBD1 (5 bases). Between the trimmed V and J ends, which lost 3 bases and 2 bases, there was a span of 7 bases. The CDR3 spans 12 residues. Germline-derived CDR1 and CDR2 are GTSNPN and SVGIG (reference sequence). The CDR3 DNA sequence: TGTGCCTGGAGGGGGCTGAACTATGGCTACACCTTC. Its protein is CAWRGLNYGYTF.

The rearrangement links TRBV3-1 (or the pseudogene TRBV3-2) to TRBJ1-1; D is uncertain. V was trimmed by 1 base and J by 1 base, leaving 10 bases between them. The CDR3 is made up of 15 amino acids. Germline V CDR1 and CDR2: LGHDT, YNNKEL (reference sequence). The DNA for the CDR3 is TGTGCCAGCAGCCAAGGGACTTCCAGGAACACTGAAGCTTTCTTT. Protein: CASSQGTSRNTEAFF.

The rearrangement links TRBV11-2 to TRBJ1-1; 9 bases line up with TRBD1. The CDR3 is 16 amino acids. Trimming took 5 bases from V and 2 from J; bases not matched to a gene: 9. CDR1 and CDR2 from the germline V gene are SGHAT and FQNNGV. The DNA of the CDR3 is TGTGCCAGCAGCAAATGGTCGGGACAGGGAAACACTGAAGCTTTCTTT. It translates to CASSKWSGQGNTEAFF.

This rearrangement joins TRBV29-1 to TRBJ2-1, with D unresolved. Germline V gene sequence: CDR1 SQVTM, CDR2 ANQGSEA. The CDR3 runs 14 residues. V was cut by 8 bases and J by 4 bases, with 18 bases left in between. The CDR3 sequence: CSSPVNSEYNEQFF. The CDR3 DNA follows: TGCAGCTCCCCGGTCAACTCCGAATACAATGAGCAGTTCTTC.

The rearrangement joins TRBV28 to TRBJ1-3, with D possibly matching TRBD1 (5 bases). The CDR3 contains 14 residues. Germline V gene data show CDR1 as MDHEN and CDR2 as SYDVKM. The germline V and J ends were trimmed by 10 bases and 4 bases, with 17 bases remaining between them. The CDR3 protein is CATSKGQTGNTIYF. In DNA form, the CDR3 reads TGTGCCACCTCTAAGGGGCAGACAGGAAACACCATATATTTT. Full variable domain (remainder filled in from reference TRBV28 and TRBJ1-3): DVKVTQSSRYLVKRTGEKVFLECVQDMDHENMFWYRQDPGLGLRLIYFSYDVKMKEKGDIPEGYSVSREKKERFSLILESASTNQTSMYLCATSKGQTGNTIYFGEGSWLTVV.

The genes are TRBV7-9 and TRBJ2-6; D remains ambiguous. Germline CDR1 is SEHNR and CDR2 is FQNEAQ (reference sequence). Trimming removed 5 bases at V and 4 bases at J, with 9 bases between. The CDR3 length is 14 residues. The CDR3 protein is CASSNRSGANVLTF. As DNA, the CDR3 is TGTGCCAGCAGCAATAGAAGCGGGGCCAACGTCCTGACTTTC.

This clone was detected only a few times. The chain carries TRBV7-3 and TRBJ2-1, with 9 nucleotides matching TRBD2. The CDR3 totals 15 residues. The J segment lost 6 bases and the V segment lost 1 base, leaving 4 bases of the junction unmatched. Germline V gene lookup returns CDR1 SGHTA and CDR2 FQGTGA. The chain's CDR3 is CASSLMAGGSNEQFF. As DNA, the CDR3 is TGTGCCAGCAGCTTAATGGCGGGAGGGAGCAATGAGCAGTTCTTC. The whole variable domain, remainder taken from reference TRBV7-3 and TRBJ2-1, is GAGVSQTPSNKVTEKGKYVELRCDPISGHTALYWYRQSLGQGPEFLIYFQGTGAADDSGLPNDRFFAVRPEGSVSTLKIQRTERGDSAVYLCASSLMAGGSNEQFFGPGTRLTVL.

Only a few counts were recorded for this clone. The sample carries other DNA sequences with the same CDR3. V usage is TRBV9 and J usage is TRBJ2-1; a possible D gene is TRBD2 (6 bases). The CDR3 is made up of 15 amino acids. Germline-derived CDR1 and CDR2 are SGDLS and YYNGEE. V was pared by 4 bases and J by 2 bases, with 13 bases between. This chain's CDR3 is CASSPRDWTYNEQFF. Written as DNA, the CDR3 is TGTGCCAGCAGCCCCCGGGACTGGACCTACAATGAGCAGTTCTTC.